This is a list of T cell receptor beta chains from one sample in a study of CD8 T cells in ankylosing spondylitis. TCRdb passed the 5' RACE reads through MiXCR, listing each CDR3 protein once. The repertoire holds under 150,000 distinct CDR3 sequences, with roughly 8.3% as singletons. The sample taken for sequencing was synovial fluid, either unsorted or a sorted T cell fraction (not recorded which). Source of these receptors: a male donor with ankylosing spondylitis. Both conserved end residues are part of each CDR3. A D gene is named only where the DNA matches it firmly. Clone size is given for some rows only: seen once, a few or many times, or a class if the clone is expanded.

length	D	size	V	J	CDR3	DNA
16	-	many	TRBV20-1	TRBJ2-3	CSARDFSTHSTDTQYF	TGCAGTGCTAGAGATTTTAGTACTCACAGCACAGATACGCAGTATTTT
14	-	many	TRBV20-1	TRBJ2-1	CSAREGGTYNEQFF	TGCAGTGCTAGAGAGGGCGGGACCTACAATGAGCAGTTCTTC
13	-	-	TRBV20-1	TRBJ2-7	CSARVSGVYEQYF	TGCAGTGCTAGAGTGTCGGGAGTATATGAGCAGTACTTC
14	TRBD2	many	TRBV5-6	TRBJ2-7	CASSTILAGNEQYF	TGTGCCAGCAGTACGATACTAGCGGGCAACGAGCAGTACTTC
14	-	many	TRBV29-1	TRBJ2-1	CSVRARLAYNEQFF	TGCAGCGTCCGGGCCCGGTTAGCCTACAATGAGCAGTTCTTC
16	TRBD1	-	TRBV11-2	TRBJ2-5	CASSHSTLAGGETQYF	TGTGCCAGCAGCCACTCTACGCTGGCAGGGGGAGAGACCCAGTACTTC
14	-	few	TRBV6-1	TRBJ1-3	CASTTGYSGNTIYF	TGTGCCAGCACTACAGGGTACTCTGGAAACACCATATATTTT
11	-	many	TRBV28	TRBJ2-7	CASSSGRSRYF	TGTGCCAGCAGCTCCGGCCGTTCAAGGTACTTC
17	TRBD2	many	TRBV4-2	TRBJ2-7	CASSQGAGLAGIYEQYF	TGTGCCAGCAGCCAGGGGGCCGGACTAGCGGGGATCTACGAGCAGTACTTC
15	TRBD2	-	TRBV4-2	TRBJ2-5	CASSQSLADEETQYF	TGTGCCAGCAGCCAATCGCTAGCGGACGAAGAGACCCAGTACTTC
15	TRBD1	many	TRBV6-2/TRBV6-3	TRBJ2-1	CASRETGGIYNEQFF	TGTGCCAGCAGAGAGACAGGGGGCATCTACAATGAGCAGTTCTTC
15	TRBD1	many	TRBV12-3/TRBV12-4	TRBJ1-1	CASTPRTGLTAEAFF	TGTGCCAGCACACCCCGGACAGGGTTGACGGCTGAAGCTTTCTTT
20	TRBD2	-	TRBV4-1	TRBJ2-7	CASSQDLPTSGRARSYEQYF	TGCGCCAGCAGCCAAGATCTCCCCACTAGCGGGAGGGCCCGGAGCTACGAGCAGTACTTC
16	-	medium-sized	TRBV6-2/TRBV6-3	TRBJ2-1	CASTNTRFWGNNEQFF	TGTGCCAGCACCAATACCCGGTTTTGGGGTAACAATGAGCAGTTCTTC
15	TRBD2	-	TRBV15	TRBJ2-5	CATSSWTSAGETQYF	TGTGCCACCAGTTCCTGGACTAGCGCGGGAGAGACCCAGTACTTC
14	TRBD1	-	TRBV7-2	TRBJ1-2	CASSRNTGEEGYTF	TGTGCCAGCAGCCGTAATACAGGGGAAGAAGGCTACACCTTC
12	TRBD1	-	TRBV7-3	TRBJ2-1	CASSTTGSEQFF	TGTGCCAGCAGCACGACAGGGTCTGAGCAGTTCTTC
11	-	many	TRBV11-2	TRBJ1-2	CASSLGGGYTF	TGTGCCAGCAGCTTGGGGGGCGGCTACACCTTC
12	-	many	TRBV20-1	TRBJ1-1	CSARQGWTEAFF	TGCAGTGCTAGACAGGGGTGGACTGAAGCTTTCTTT
15	-	many	TRBV27	TRBJ1-3	CASGRSGLARNTIYF	TGTGCCAGCGGCCGGTCAGGGCTTGCCCGAAACACCATATATTTT
15	TRBD1	-	TRBV25-1	TRBJ1-2	CASSEWDSSRLGYTF	TGTGCCAGCAGTGAATGGGACAGCTCAAGGCTGGGCTACACCTTC
19	-	many	TRBV21-1	TRBJ1-5	CASSKAQAGQSRVNQPQHF	TGTGCCAGCAGCAAAGCGCAGGCGGGACAGTCGAGGGTCAATCAGCCCCAGCATTTT
15	-	-	TRBV28	TRBJ1-2	CASSWDPTGYYGYTF	TGTGCCAGCAGTTGGGACCCGACAGGCTACTATGGCTACACCTTC
16	-	-	TRBV28	TRBJ1-5	CASSLLGRGLGQPQHF	TGTGCCAGCAGTTTGCTGGGCAGGGGTTTAGGTCAGCCCCAGCATTTT
15	-	many	TRBV3-1	TRBJ1-5	CASSHTRVQGQPQHF	TGTGCCAGCAGCCATACAAGGGTACAAGGTCAGCCCCAGCATTTT
14	TRBD1	many	TRBV12-3/TRBV12-4	TRBJ2-7	CASSSRGRVYEQYF	TGTGCCAGCAGCAGCAGGGGGCGCGTCTACGAGCAGTACTTC
14	-	many	TRBV29-1	TRBJ2-7	CSVARDKGSYEQYF	TGCAGCGTAGCACGGGACAAGGGTTCCTACGAGCAGTACTTC
15	-	many	TRBV5-4	TRBJ1-6	CASSLAGNYNSPLHF	TGTGCCAGCAGCTTGGCAGGGAACTATAATTCACCCCTCCACTTT
13	-	many	TRBV7-2	TRBJ2-3	CASSLDNGDTQYF	TGTGCCAGCAGCTTGGACAATGGAGATACGCAGTATTTT
13	-	few	TRBV24-1	TRBJ2-2	CATSDPYSGELFF	TGTGCCACCAGTGATCCTTATAGCGGGGAGCTGTTTTTT
15	TRBD1	-	TRBV11-3	TRBJ2-5	CASSPGQGMGETQYF	TGTGCCAGCAGCCCGGGACAGGGAATGGGAGAGACCCAGTACTTC
15	TRBD1	-	TRBV10-3	TRBJ2-3	CAITRTGTSTDTQYF	TGTGCCATCACCCGGACAGGGACTAGCACAGATACGCAGTATTTT
14	-	few	TRBV20-1	TRBJ1-2	CSARPGSLRYGYTF	TGCAGTGCTAGACCAGGGTCGCTCCGATATGGCTACACCTTC
16	TRBD1	many	TRBV6-1	TRBJ1-2	CASSEPSSNRGRGYTF	TGTGCCAGCAGTGAGCCCAGTTCAAACAGGGGTCGAGGCTACACCTTC
15	TRBD1	-	TRBV5-1	TRBJ1-4	CASSLAGTEDEKLFF	TGCGCCAGCAGCTTGGCCGGGACAGAAGATGAAAAACTGTTTTTT